A single sample gave rise to the 30 T cell receptor beta chains below, sequenced in a study of PD-L1 blockade in urothelial cancer. Produced via immunoSEQ multiplex PCR; TCRdb's table is partial and in-frame only. The sample lists about 26,000 clones; approximately 86% were seen once. The starting material was PBMCs, obtained around atezolizumab (anti-PD-L1) treatment. Receptor source: a man between 60 and 75 years old with urothelial cancer.

The rearrangement uses TRBV6-1 and TRBJ1-4, with D possibly matching TRBD1 (5 bases). Trimming cost V 3 bases and J 10 bases, with 9 bases left between them. This CDR3 spans 12 amino acids. The germline V gene has CDR1 MNHNS and CDR2 SASEGT. DNA of the CDR3: TGTGCCAGCAGTGAGGGGCCATCAAAACTGTTTTTT. This gives the protein CASSEGPSKLFF.

A few counts support this clone. The chain uses TRBV6-5 and TRBJ1-5; TRBD1 might be the D (6 bases). Trimming shortened V by 5 bases and J by 2 bases, and 10 bases separated the two germline ends. The CDR3 sequence is 14 residues long. Germline V gives CDR1 MNHEY, CDR2 SVGAGI. DNA for the CDR3: TGTGCCAGCAGTAGCAACAGGGGCAATCAGCCCCAGCATTTT. Translation: CASSSNRGNQPQHF.

The chain links TRBV19 to TRBJ1-5; 10 bases align to TRBD1. The junction had 10 bases not matched to a gene; V was cut back by 4 bases and J by 10 bases. Per the germline V gene, CDR1 is LNHDA and CDR2 is SQIVND (reference sequence). There are 15 residues in the CDR3. CDR3 sequence reads: CASSTDRGRGGPQHF. The CDR3 region has the DNA TGTGCCAGTAGTACAGACAGGGGGCGGGGGGGACCCCAGCATTTT.

The chain joins TRBV7-9 to TRBJ2-3; the match to TRBD1 covers 7 bases. Germline CDR1 SEHNR, CDR2 FQNEAQ (reference sequence). V dropped 4 bases and J dropped 3; count of bases not matched to a gene: 7. The CDR3 is 15 residues long. The CDR3 protein is CASSSWTGATDTQYF. The CDR3, as DNA: TGTGCCAGCAGCTCGTGGACAGGTGCTACAGATACGCAGTATTTT.

V usage is TRBV6-1 and J usage is TRBJ1-5; D gene unclear. CDR1 and CDR2 from the germline V gene are MNHNS and SASEGT. This CDR3 contains 14 residues. Trimming stripped 1 base from V and 6 bases from J, with 10 bases between. The CDR3 DNA sequence: TGTGCCAGCAGTGAAGGACTTAATCGTCAGCCCCAGCATTTT. Amino acids: CASSEGLNRQPQHF.

The chain recombines TRBV30 with TRBJ1-4; D ambiguous. Trimming pared 1 base from V and 0 bases from J, leaving 12 bases between. This CDR3 is built from 16 residues. Germline-derived CDR1 and CDR2 are GTSNPN and SVGIG (reference sequence). This CDR3 is CAWSGTRLATNEKLFF. In DNA, the CDR3 is TGTGCCTGGAGTGGTACCCGACTGGCAACTAATGAAAAACTGTTTTTT.

The chain links TRBV5-4 to TRBJ1-6; 7 bases are shared with TRBD1. The ends lost 0 bases at V and 8 bases at J; junction bases unmatched: 5. Germline CDR1 and CDR2: SGHNT and YYREEE (reference sequence). The CDR3 has 15 residues. CDR3 in amino acids: CASSLEGTAYSPLHF. CDR3 DNA sequence: TGTGCCAGCAGCTTGGAGGGGACAGCCTATTCACCCCTCCACTTT.

The gene calls are TRBV30 and TRBJ1-2, with D perhaps matching TRBD1 (5 bases). V dropped 0 bases and J dropped 9 bases, with 17 bases sitting between them. CDR3 length: 14 amino acids. CDR1 and CDR2 (germline): GTSNPN, SVGIG (reference sequence). In nucleotides, the CDR3 is TGTGCCTGGAGTGTATCTGTCGGGGCGGGAAGCTACACCTTC. Translation: CAWSVSVGAGSYTF.

The V gene is TRBV7-8, the J gene TRBJ1-5; D gene ambiguous. Germline CDR1 SGHVS, CDR2 FQNEAQ. This CDR3 contains 12 residues. Deletions cut 6 bases from V and 5 bases from J, with 8 bases between. CDR3 residues: CASRSGDQPQHF. CDR3 bases: TGTGCCAGCAGATCGGGAGATCAGCCCCAGCATTTT.

The chain carries TRBV5-1 and TRBJ2-7; 9 bases line up with TRBD1. V shed 4 bases, J shed 0 bases, and the junction held 8 bases outside the gene matches. Germline CDR1 is SGHRS and CDR2 is YFSETQ. This CDR3 has 16 residues. The CDR3: CASSPLVGQGSYEQYF. As DNA, the CDR3 is TGCGCCAGCAGCCCTCTTGTGGGACAGGGCTCCTACGAGCAGTACTTC.

The chain is built from TRBV6-1 and TRBJ1-2; perhaps TRBD1 as D (6 bases). Trimming took off 5 bases at V and 7 bases at J, with 17 bases between the two ends. This CDR3 has 14 amino acids. Germline V gives CDR1 MNHNS, CDR2 SASEGT. CDR3 sequence: CASSTFGQPFGYTF. CDR3 in DNA: TGTGCCAGCAGTACATTTGGACAGCCCTTTGGCTACACCTTC.

The chain links TRBV4-1 to TRBJ2-7; D is uncertain. In germline, CDR1 is MGHRA, CDR2 YSYEKL. This CDR3 is built from 15 residues. V gave up 4 bases and J gave up 0 bases, with 13 bases separating them. As DNA, the CDR3 is TGCGCCAGCAGCCCTGCCCCTATCGCCTCCTACGAGCAGTACTTC. It codes for CASSPAPIASYEQYF.

The chain is built from TRBV7-6 and TRBJ2-5; D is uncertain. CDR3 length: 15 residues. From germline, CDR1 is SGHVS and CDR2 FNYEAQ. V lost 0 bases to trimming and J lost 2 bases, with 10 bases between them. This chain's CDR3 is CASSLAFGFQETQYF. The DNA for the CDR3 is TGTGCCAGCAGCTTAGCGTTCGGGTTTCAAGAGACCCAGTACTTC.

The V call is TRBV6-6, the J call TRBJ2-1; maybe TRBD2 (6 bases). Trimming pared 8 bases from V and 2 bases from J, leaving 13 bases between. Germline V gives CDR1 MNHNY, CDR2 SVGAGI (reference sequence). This CDR3 is 14 amino acids long. The CDR3 coding sequence is TGTGCCAGCCACGGGCGGGATGCCTACAATGAGCAGTTCTTC. Protein product: CASHGRDAYNEQFF.

The J gene is TRBJ1-1, the V gene TRBV15; D is undetermined. Germline V lookup: CDR1 LNHNV, CDR2 YYDKDF (reference sequence). The CDR3 sequence is 13 residues long. The ends were cut back, 0 bases at V and 8 bases at J, with 10 bases in the middle. CDR3 region: CATSREVGKEAFF. The CDR3 DNA reads TGTGCCACCAGCAGAGAAGTCGGGAAAGAAGCTTTCTTT.

CDR3 loop: CASSPTNRGEGTEAFF. The CDR3 nucleotides are TGCGCCAGCAGCCCCACCAACAGGGGGGAAGGAACTGAAGCTTTCTTT. The J gene is TRBJ1-1, the V gene TRBV5-1; 8 nucleotides match TRBD1. The CDR3 contains 16 residues. Germline CDR1 is SGHRS and CDR2 is YFSETQ. The trim removed 4 bases at V and 5 bases at J, leaving 13 bases unmatched.

This clone was seen a few times. The chain's CDR3 is CASRPDRYNQPQHF. The CDR3 region has the DNA TGTGCCAGCAGACCCGACAGATACAATCAGCCCCAGCATTTT. The chain joins TRBV10-3 to TRBJ1-5; a possible D gene is TRBD1 (5 bases). CDR3 size: 14 residues. Trimming took off 10 bases at V and 3 bases at J, with 16 bases between the two ends. Germline CDR1 reads ENHRY; CDR2 reads SYGVKD.

The chain employs TRBV29-1 and TRBJ1-2, with 8 bases matching TRBD1. Germline V gene data show CDR1 as SQVTM and CDR2 as ANQGSEA. CDR3 length equals 14 residues. With V trimmed by 7 bases and J by 3 bases, 10 bases remained unmatched. CDR3 loop: CSARTGSFDYGYTF. In DNA form, the CDR3 reads TGCAGCGCAAGGACAGGGTCCTTTGACTATGGCTACACCTTC.

This rearrangement joins TRBV6-6 to TRBJ2-6; no clear D. CDR1 MNHNY and CDR2 SVGAGI come from the germline V gene (reference sequence). The CDR3 is made up of 14 amino acids. Between the trimmed V and J ends, which lost 7 bases and 0 bases, there was a span of 7 bases. In DNA form, the CDR3 reads TGTGCCAGCAAAGAGGCCTCTGGGGCCAACGTCCTGACTTTC. The encoded protein is CASKEASGANVLTF.

The rearrangement uses TRBV7-2 and TRBJ1-1; 7 bases are shared with TRBD1. J was trimmed by 4 bases and V by 8 bases; bases with no gene match: 10. This CDR3 spans 14 amino acids. CDR1 SGHTA and CDR2 FQGNSA come from the germline V gene. DNA for the CDR3: TGTGCCAGCGGCCTTGTAGGGGGCACCACTGAAGCTTTCTTT. Protein product: CASGLVGGTTEAFF. The full variable domain, rest sourced from reference TRBV7-2 and TRBJ1-1, is GAGVSQSPSNKVTEKGKDVELRCDPISGHTALYWYRQSLGQGLEFLIYFQGNSAPDKSGLPSDRFSAERTGGSVSTLTIQRTQQEDSAVYLCASGLVGGTTEAFFGQGTRLTVV.

This clone was counted between two and nine times. The chain combines TRBV5-1 with TRBJ2-2; 8 nucleotides match TRBD1. V shed 7 bases and J 6 bases; nucleotides not matched to a gene: 17. The germline V gene encodes CDR1 SGHRS and CDR2 YFSETQ. The CDR3 is 17 residues long. The chain's CDR3 is CASGSGQVQFSPGELFF. In DNA form, the CDR3 reads TGCGCCAGCGGATCGGGACAGGTTCAATTTAGTCCCGGGGAGCTGTTTTTT.

The chain links TRBV18 to TRBJ2-2; TRBD1 might be the D (5 bases). Germline lookup yields CDR1 KGHSH and CDR2 LQKENI. The V end was cut by 6 bases, the J end by 1 base, with 9 bases between. The CDR3 runs 14 residues. The CDR3: CASSYDRNTGELFF. CDR3 in DNA: TGTGCCAGCTCTTATGACAGGAACACCGGGGAGCTGTTTTTT. The complete variable domain, with remaining parts taken from reference TRBV18 and TRBJ2-2, reads NAGVMQNPRHLVRRRGQEARLRCSPMKGHSHVYWYRQLPEEGLKFMVYLQKENIIDESGMPKERFSAEFPKEGPSILRIQQVVRGDSAAYFCASSYDRNTGELFFGEGSRLTVL.

V and J are TRBV10-3 and TRBJ2-7; D gene unclear. Germline CDR1 reads ENHRY; CDR2 reads SYGVKD. With 2 bases removed from V and 7 bases from J, the gap between germline ends came to 6 bases. The CDR3 is 11 amino acids. The chain's CDR3 is CAISEEREQYF. The CDR3 DNA reads TGTGCCATCAGTGAGGAGAGAGAGCAGTACTTC.

This rearrangement joins TRBV7-6 to TRBJ2-7; 11 positions match TRBD2. The V and J ends lost 1 base and 0 bases, in that order; junction bases with no gene match: 2. The germline gives CDR1 SGHVS, CDR2 FNYEAQ. The CDR3 extends over 16 amino acids. DNA for the CDR3: TGTGCCAGCAGCTTAGTTAGCGGGGGGGCCTCCTACGAGCAGTACTTC. It specifies CASSLVSGGASYEQYF.

The chain combines TRBV6-5 with TRBJ1-2; no clear D gene. This CDR3 is 12 amino acids long. Germline V CDR1 and CDR2: MNHEY, SVGAGI. Trimming pared 10 bases from V and 4 bases from J, leaving 13 bases between. In DNA form, the CDR3 reads TGTGCCACCGCGATTCCCGGCTATGGCTACACCTTC. It is translated as CATAIPGYGYTF.

This clone appeared once. The V and J genes are TRBV6-1 and TRBJ2-7; 8 nucleotides line up with TRBD1. This CDR3 spans 15 amino acids. Per the germline V gene, CDR1 is MNHNS and CDR2 is SASEGT. J gave up 7 bases and V 2 bases, and 10 bases lay outside the gene matches. The chain's CDR3 is CASSEFSLTGGEQYF. CDR3 nucleotide sequence: TGTGCCAGCAGTGAATTCTCCCTTACAGGGGGAGAGCAGTACTTC.

The chain is built from TRBV5-6 and TRBJ2-6, with unresolved D. Trimming took 4 bases from V and 2 from J, leaving 13 bases between them. The germline gives CDR1 SGHDT, CDR2 YYEEEE. The CDR3 runs 16 residues. DNA for the CDR3: TGTGCCAGCAGCCCTGATCCGGGTGCTGGGGCCAACGTCCTGACTTTC. This encodes CASSPDPGAGANVLTF.

This clone has just a few counts. This rearrangement joins TRBV10-1 to TRBJ1-1; D remains ambiguous. The V gene's germline CDR1 is WNHNN and CDR2 SYGVQD (reference sequence). The V end was cut by 3 bases, the J end by 1 base, with 6 bases between. The CDR3 has 13 residues. The CDR3 DNA reads TGCGCCAGCAGTGATCCGGGGAACACTGAAGCTTTCTTT. Encoded protein: CASSDPGNTEAFF.

The chain is built from TRBV11-2 and TRBJ1-1; tentatively, D is TRBD1 (5 bases). The V and J ends lost 5 bases and 8 bases respectively, with 15 bases between them. The CDR3 is 13 residues long. Germline assignment: CDR1 SGHAT and CDR2 FQNNGV. CDR3 sequence reads: CASSRERDREAFF. The CDR3, as DNA: TGTGCCAGCAGCCGGGAGAGAGACAGAGAAGCTTTCTTT.

V gene TRBV27 combines with J gene TRBJ2-5; 12 bases map to TRBD2. The J segment lost 5 bases and the V segment lost 0 bases, leaving 13 bases of the junction unmatched. Germline values: CDR1 MNHEY, CDR2 SMNVEV (reference sequence). The CDR3 totals 19 residues. The CDR3 loop reads CASSLSGLAGGPLEETQYF. The CDR3 DNA follows: TGTGCCAGCAGTTTATCAGGTCTAGCGGGGGGGCCTCTGGAGGAGACCCAGTACTTC.